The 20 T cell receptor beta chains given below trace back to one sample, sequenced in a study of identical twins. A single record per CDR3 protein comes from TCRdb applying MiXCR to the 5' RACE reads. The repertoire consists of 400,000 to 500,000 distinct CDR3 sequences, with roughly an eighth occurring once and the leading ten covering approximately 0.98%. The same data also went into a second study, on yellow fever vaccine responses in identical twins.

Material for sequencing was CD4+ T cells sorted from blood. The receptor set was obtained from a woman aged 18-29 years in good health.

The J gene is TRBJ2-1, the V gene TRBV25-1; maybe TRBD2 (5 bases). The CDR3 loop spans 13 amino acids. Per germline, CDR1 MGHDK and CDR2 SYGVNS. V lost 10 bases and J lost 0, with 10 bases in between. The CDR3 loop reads CATGVSSYNEQFF. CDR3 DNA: TGTGCCACCGGGGTTAGCTCCTACAATGAGCAGTTCTTC.

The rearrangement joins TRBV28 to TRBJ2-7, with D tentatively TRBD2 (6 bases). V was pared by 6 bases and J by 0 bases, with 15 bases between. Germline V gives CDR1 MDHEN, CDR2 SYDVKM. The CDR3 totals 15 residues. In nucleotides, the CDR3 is TGTGCCAGCAGCCCCCGGGACTTCGGCTCCTACGAGCAGTACTTC. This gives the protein CASSPRDFGSYEQYF.

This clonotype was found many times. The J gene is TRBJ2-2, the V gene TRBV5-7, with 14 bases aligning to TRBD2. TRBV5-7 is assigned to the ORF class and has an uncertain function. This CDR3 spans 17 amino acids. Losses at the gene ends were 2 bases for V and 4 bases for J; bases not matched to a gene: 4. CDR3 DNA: TGTGCCAGCAGCTTCCCGGGACTAGCGGGAGCCACCGGGGAGCTGTTTTTT. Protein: CASSFPGLAGATGELFF.

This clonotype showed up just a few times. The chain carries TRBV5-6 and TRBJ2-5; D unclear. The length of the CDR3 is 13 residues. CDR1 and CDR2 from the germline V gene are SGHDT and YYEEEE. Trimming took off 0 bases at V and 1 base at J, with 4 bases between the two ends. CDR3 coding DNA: TGTGCCAGCAGCTTGGACACCCAAGAGACCCAGTACTTC. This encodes CASSLDTQETQYF. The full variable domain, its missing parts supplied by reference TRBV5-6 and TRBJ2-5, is DAGVTQSPTHLIKTRGQQVTLRCSPKSGHDTVSWYQQALGQGPQFIFQYYEEEERQRGNFPDRFSGHQFPNYSSELNVNALLLGDSALYLCASSLDTQETQYFGPGTRLLVL.

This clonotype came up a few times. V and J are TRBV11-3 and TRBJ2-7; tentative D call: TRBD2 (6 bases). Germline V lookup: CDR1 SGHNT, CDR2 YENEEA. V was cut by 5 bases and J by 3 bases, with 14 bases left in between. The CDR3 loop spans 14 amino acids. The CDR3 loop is CASSPGAGSYEQYF. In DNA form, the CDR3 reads TGTGCCAGCAGCCCCGGAGCGGGCAGCTACGAGCAGTACTTC.

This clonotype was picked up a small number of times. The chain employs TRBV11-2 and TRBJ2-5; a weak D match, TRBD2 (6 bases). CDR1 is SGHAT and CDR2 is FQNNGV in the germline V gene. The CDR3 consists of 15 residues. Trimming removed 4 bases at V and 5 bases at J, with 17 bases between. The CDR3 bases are TGTGCCAGCAGCTGGGGCTTCGGAGGGCAGGAGACCCAGTACTTC. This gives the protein CASSWGFGGQETQYF. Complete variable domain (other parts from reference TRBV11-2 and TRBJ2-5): EAGVAQSPRYKIIEKRQSVAFWCNPISGHATLYWYQQILGQGPKLLIQFQNNGVVDDSQLPKDRFSAERLKGVDSTLKIQPAKLEDSAVYLCASSWGFGGQETQYFGPGTRLLVL.

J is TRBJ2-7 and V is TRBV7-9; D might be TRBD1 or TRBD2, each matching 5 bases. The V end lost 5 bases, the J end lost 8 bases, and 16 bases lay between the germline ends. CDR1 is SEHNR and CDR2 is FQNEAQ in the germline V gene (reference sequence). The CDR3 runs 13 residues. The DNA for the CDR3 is TGTGCCAGCAGCCAGACGGCGCCGGGACAGCAGTACTTC. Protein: CASSQTAPGQQYF.

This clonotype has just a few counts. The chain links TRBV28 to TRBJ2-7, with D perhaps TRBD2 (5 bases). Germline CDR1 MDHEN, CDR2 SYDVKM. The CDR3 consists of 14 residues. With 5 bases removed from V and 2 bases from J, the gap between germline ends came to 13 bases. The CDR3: CASSRTPQPYEQYF. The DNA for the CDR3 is TGTGCCAGCAGTCGGACTCCCCAACCCTACGAGCAGTACTTC.

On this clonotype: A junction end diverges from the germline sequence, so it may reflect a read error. Here the CDR3 reads CASSPPAGGTDTQYF. In DNA form, the CDR3 reads TGTGCCAGCTCACCACCGGCAGGGGGCACAGATACGCAGTATTTC. The chain recombines TRBV18 with TRBJ2-3; the match to TRBD1 covers 8 bases. Germline V CDR1 and CDR2: KGHSH, LQKENI. The CDR3 spans 15 residues.

The chain's CDR3 is CAISDRTGSYEQYF. For the CDR3, the DNA is TGTGCCATCAGTGACAGGACAGGTTCCTACGAGCAGTACTTC. This sequence joins TRBV10-3 and TRBJ2-7, with 7 bases fitting TRBD1. Germline CDR1 is ENHRY and CDR2 is SYGVKD. There are 14 residues in the CDR3. V lost 3 bases and J lost 1; bases outside the gene matches: 3.

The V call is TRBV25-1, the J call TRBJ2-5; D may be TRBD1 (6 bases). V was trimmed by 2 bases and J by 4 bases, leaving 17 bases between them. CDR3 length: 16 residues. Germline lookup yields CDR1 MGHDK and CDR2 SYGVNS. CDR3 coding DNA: TGTGCCAGCAGTGAAGTAGGGTTGGGGGCAAGAGAGACCCAGTACTTC. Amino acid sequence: CASSEVGLGARETQYF. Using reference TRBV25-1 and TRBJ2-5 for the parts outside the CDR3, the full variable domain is EADIYQTPRYLVIGTGKKITLECSQTMGHDKMYWYQQDPGMELHLIHYSYGVNSTEKGDLSSESTVSRIRTEHFPLTLESARPSHTSQYLCASSEVGLGARETQYFGPGTRLLVL.

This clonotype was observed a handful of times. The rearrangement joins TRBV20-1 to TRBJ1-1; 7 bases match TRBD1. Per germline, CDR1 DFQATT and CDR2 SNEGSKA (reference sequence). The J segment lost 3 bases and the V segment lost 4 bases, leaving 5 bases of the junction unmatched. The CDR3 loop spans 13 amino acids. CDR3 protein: CSAILDRDTEAFF. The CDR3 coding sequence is TGCAGTGCTATTCTCGACAGGGACACTGAAGCTTTCTTT.

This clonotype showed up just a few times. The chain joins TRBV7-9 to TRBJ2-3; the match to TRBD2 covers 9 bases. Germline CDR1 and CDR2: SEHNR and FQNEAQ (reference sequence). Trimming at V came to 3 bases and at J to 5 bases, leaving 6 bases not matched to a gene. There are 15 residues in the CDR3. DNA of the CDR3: TGTGCCAGCAGCTTCAGCGGGGGGTCTGAAGATACGCAGTATTTT. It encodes CASSFSGGSEDTQYF.

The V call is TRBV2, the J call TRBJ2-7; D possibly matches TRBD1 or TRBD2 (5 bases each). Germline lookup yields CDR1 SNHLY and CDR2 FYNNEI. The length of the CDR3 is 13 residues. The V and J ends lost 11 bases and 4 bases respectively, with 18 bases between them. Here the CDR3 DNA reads TGTGCCCTCGGGGCAAGGCCTTCGTACGAGCAGTACTTC. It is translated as CALGARPSYEQYF.

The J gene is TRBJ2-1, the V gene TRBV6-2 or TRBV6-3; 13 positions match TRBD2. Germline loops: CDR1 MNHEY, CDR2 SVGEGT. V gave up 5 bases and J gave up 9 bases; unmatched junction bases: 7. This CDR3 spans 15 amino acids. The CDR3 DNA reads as TGTGCCAGCAGTCCAAGACTAGCGGGGGGAAGTGAGCAGTTCTTC. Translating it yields CASSPRLAGGSEQFF.

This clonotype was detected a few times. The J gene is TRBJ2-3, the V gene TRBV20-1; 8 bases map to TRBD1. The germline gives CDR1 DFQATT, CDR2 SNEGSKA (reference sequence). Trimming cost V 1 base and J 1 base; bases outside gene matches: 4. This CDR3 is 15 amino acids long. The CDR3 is CSARVPGQGTDTQYF. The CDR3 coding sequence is TGCAGTGCTAGAGTACCGGGACAGGGCACAGATACGCAGTATTTT.

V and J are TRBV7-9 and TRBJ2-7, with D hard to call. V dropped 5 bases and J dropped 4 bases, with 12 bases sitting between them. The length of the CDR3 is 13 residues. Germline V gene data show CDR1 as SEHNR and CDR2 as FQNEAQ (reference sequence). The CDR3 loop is CASSPPPFYEQYF. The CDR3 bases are TGTGCCAGCAGCCCCCCCCCGTTTTACGAGCAGTACTTC.

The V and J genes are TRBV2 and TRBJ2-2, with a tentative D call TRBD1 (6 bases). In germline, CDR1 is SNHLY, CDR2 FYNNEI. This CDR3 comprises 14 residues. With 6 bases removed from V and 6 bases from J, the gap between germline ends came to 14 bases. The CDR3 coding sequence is TGTGCCAGCAGCGTGGGGCGACAGGCCGGGGAGCTGTTTTTT. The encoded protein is CASSVGRQAGELFF.

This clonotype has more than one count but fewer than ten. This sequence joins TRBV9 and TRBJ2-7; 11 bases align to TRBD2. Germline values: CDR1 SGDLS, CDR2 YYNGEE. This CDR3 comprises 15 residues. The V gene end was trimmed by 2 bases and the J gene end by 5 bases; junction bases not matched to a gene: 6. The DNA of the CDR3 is TGTGCCAGCAGCGTGGGTCTAGCGGGAGGTCACGAGCAGTACTTC. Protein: CASSVGLAGGHEQYF.

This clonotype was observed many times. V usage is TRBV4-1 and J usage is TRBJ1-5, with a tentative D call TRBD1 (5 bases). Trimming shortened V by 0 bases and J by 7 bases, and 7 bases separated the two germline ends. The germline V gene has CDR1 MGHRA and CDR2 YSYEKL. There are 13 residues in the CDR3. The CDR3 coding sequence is TGCGCCAGCAGCCAAGAGGAGGGGCAGCCCCAGCATTTT. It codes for CASSQEEGQPQHF.